Below, one TCR beta chain is given with its context. Its specific antigen is unknown. Compared with germline, one end of the junction differs, possibly owing to a read error. To prepare the library, 5' RACE was applied. Sequencing used an Illumina HiSeq 2500. A second about 7 to 12 cycle PCR used a sample-barcoded 5' primer and a J-beta primer mix. A template-switch 5' adaptor carrying 12 random nucleotides introduced a unique molecular identifier onto each TCR beta cDNA molecule. Each sample yielded at least 3 million CDR3-containing paired-end reads. First-strand cDNA synthesis was performed from all RNA using the Mint cDNA synthesis kit, with priming by a TRBC-specific oligonucleotide. After uracil-DNA glycosylase treatment, a first 18-cycle PCR used universal primers M1SS and BC2_uni_R on all cDNA. For the original study's pipeline: For normalization, 1 million high-quality reads, each with a distinct molecular identifier, were randomly selected from each sample. Instead of being binned into consensus sequences, reads with shared molecular identifiers were discarded. MiTCR, set to a Q25 quality threshold and the strictest error-elimination algorithm, was used for CDR3 identification, clonotype clustering and error correction. Lower-bound total TCR beta diversity was estimated with a nonparametric unseen species model using Euler transformation. TCRdb trimmed public reads at Q25 via fastp, called clones via MiXCR and kept in-frame beta chains. All rows with the same CDR3 protein become a single entry with the most common DNA and genes. TCRdb, rather than the study authors, made the V and J calls. Counted in this sample were 1,500,000 or so distinct CDR3 sequences; 35% to 45% of them appeared once. The ten largest clones capture around 4% of the sample.

The sample is drawn from a study of blood T cells in healthy people across ages (dated by TCRdb to the mid-2010s). Study-wide context: In model experiments, template switching captured roughly one uniquely barcoded TCR beta cDNA molecule for every two T cells. To avoid experimental bias, donors of different ages were randomly spread across the sequencing lanes. To track age-related changes in TCR beta repertoire diversity, the study relied on deep sequencing normalized with unique cDNA molecular identifiers. Two additional independent replicas of 1 million unique cDNA reads from the same blood draw were analyzed for two donors (one aged 18 to 30 and one aged 80 or older). The donors were split into four age groups: young (average 16 years), middle-aged (39), aged (roughly 60) and long-lived (about 74). Study-wide conclusions, independent of this receptor: Total diversity estimates from one million sequenced T cells were considered lower bounds and underestimates. Because profiling used bulk unsorted PBMCs, naive and antigen-experienced compartments could not be compared conclusively. Compared with the aged group, the long-lived group had more naive CD4+ T cells, fewer expanded clones and increased TCR diversity, suggesting age selection. The CMV infection status of donors was not known, potentially confounding age-related changes in expanded clonotypes. The percentage of naive T cells measured by flow cytometry correlated strongly with observed TCR beta diversity. Observed TCR beta diversity per million T cells fell roughly linearly with age, and a significant reduction was already apparent by age roughly 40.

Systemically healthy Caucasian individuals from Russia, 39 in total and aged roughly 6 to 100 years, were included as donors. Each donor gave ten milliliters of peripheral blood, drawn into EDTA-treated Vacutainer tubes. Ficoll-Paque density-gradient centrifugation was used to isolate PBMCs, with at least 6.5 million per sample. Trizol reagent was used to extract total RNA from the PBMCs, yielding at least 6 micrograms per sample. For every donor, an aliquot of PBMCs went through flow cytometry to measure the percentages of naive CD45RAhigh/CD27high T cells. Source material: blood. The clonotype comes from a young woman in good health.

The CDR3 loop reads CSVALLAGWNERFF. The base sequence is TGCAGCGTTGCTCTACTAGCGGGTTGGAATGAGCGGTTCTTC. The V and J segments used are TRBV29-1 and TRBJ2-1; the central 9 bases match TRBD2. The CDR3 goes from the cysteine to the phenylalanine over 14 residues. The sequence is cut down to CDR3 DNA, 42 bases in frame from base 1. CDR1 and CDR2, per the germline V gene, are SQVTM and ANQGSEA.